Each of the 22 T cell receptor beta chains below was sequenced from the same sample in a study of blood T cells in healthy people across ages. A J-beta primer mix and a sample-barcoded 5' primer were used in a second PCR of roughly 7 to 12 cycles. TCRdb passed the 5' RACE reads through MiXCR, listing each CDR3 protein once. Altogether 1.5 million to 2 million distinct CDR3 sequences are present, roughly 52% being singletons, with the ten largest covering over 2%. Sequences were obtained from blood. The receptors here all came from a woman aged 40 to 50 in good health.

CDR3 sequence: CASSVGTFGGGQETQYF. In DNA, the CDR3 is TGTGCCAGCAGCGTAGGGACGTTTGGCGGGGGGCAAGAGACCCAGTACTTC. V gene TRBV9 combines with J gene TRBJ2-5, with 8 bases fitting TRBD2. The CDR3 loop spans 17 amino acids. The V gene end was trimmed by 0 bases and the J gene end by 2 bases; junction bases not matched to a gene: 9. Germline CDR1 and CDR2: SGDLS and YYNGEE.

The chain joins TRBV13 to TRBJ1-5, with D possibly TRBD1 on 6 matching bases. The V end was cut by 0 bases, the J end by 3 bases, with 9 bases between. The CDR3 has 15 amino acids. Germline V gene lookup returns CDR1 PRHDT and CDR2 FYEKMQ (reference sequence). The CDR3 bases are TGTGCCAGCAGCTTAGGCCGGGACACCAATCAGCCCCAGCATTTT. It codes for CASSLGRDTNQPQHF.

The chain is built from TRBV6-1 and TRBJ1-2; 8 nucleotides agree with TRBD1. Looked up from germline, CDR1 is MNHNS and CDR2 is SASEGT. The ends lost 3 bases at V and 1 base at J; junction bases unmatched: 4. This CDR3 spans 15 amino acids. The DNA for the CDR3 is TGTGCCAGCAGTGACCAGGGGGCTGGTAACTATGGCTACACCTTC. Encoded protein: CASSDQGAGNYGYTF.

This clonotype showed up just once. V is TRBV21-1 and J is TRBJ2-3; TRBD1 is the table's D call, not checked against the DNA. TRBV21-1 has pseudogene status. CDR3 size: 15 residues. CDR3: CASSRRTGEEGTQYF. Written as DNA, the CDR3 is TGTGCCAGCAGCAGGAGGACAGGGGAAGAAGGTACGCAGTATTTT.

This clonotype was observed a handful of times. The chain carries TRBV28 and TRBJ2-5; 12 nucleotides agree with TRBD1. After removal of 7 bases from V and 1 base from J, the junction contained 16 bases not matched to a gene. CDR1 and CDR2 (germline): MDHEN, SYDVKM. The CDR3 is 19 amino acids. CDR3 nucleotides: TGTGCCAGCACTGCCCCCCTCGGGACAGGGGGCGACCGCCAAGAGACCCAGTACTTC. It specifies CASTAPLGTGGDRQETQYF.

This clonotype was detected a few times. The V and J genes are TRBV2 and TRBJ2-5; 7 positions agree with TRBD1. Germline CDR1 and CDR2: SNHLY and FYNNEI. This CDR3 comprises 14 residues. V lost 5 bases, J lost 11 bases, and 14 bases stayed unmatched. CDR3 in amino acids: CASSQTGTDNEQYF. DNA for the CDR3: TGTGCCAGCAGTCAGACAGGGACCGACAATGAGCAGTACTTC.

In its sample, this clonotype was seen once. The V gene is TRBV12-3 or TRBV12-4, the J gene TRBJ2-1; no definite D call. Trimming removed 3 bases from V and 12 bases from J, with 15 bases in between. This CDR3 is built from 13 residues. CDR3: CASSFSVGRGQFF. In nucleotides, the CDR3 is TGTGCCAGCAGTTTCTCTGTGGGTAGAGGGCAGTTCTTC.

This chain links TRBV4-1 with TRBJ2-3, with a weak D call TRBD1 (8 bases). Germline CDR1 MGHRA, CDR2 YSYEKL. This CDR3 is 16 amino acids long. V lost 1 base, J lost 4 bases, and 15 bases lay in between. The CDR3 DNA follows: TGCGCCAGCAGCCAAGTACTCACAGGGGGGGCAGATACGCAGTATTTT. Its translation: CASSQVLTGGADTQYF.

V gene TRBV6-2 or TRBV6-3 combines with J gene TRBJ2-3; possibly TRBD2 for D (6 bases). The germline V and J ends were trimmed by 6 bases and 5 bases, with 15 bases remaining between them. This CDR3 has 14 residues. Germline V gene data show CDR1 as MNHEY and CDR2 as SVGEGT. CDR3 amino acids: CASRTRTSGDTQYF. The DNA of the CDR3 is TGTGCCAGCAGGACTAGGACGAGTGGAGATACGCAGTATTTT.

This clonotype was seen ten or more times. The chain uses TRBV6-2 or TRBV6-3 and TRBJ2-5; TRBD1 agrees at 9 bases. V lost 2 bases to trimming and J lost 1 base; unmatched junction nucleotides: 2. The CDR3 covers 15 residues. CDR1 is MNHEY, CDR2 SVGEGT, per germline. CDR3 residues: CASSYRDRAQETQYF. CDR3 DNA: TGTGCCAGCAGTTACCGGGACAGGGCCCAAGAGACCCAGTACTTC.

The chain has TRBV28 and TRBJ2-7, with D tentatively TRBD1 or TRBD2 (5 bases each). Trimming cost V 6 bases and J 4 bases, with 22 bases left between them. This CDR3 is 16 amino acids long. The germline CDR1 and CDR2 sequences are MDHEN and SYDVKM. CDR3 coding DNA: TGTGCCAGCAGCCAGGCGTTCGAAGGGACCCTTTACGAGCAGTACTTC. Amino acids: CASSQAFEGTLYEQYF.

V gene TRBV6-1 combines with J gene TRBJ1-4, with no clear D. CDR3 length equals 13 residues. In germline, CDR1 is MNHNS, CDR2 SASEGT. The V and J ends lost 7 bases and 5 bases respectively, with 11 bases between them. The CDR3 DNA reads TGTGCCAGCATAGGGCGGCACAATGAAAAACTGTTTTTT. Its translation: CASIGRHNEKLFF.

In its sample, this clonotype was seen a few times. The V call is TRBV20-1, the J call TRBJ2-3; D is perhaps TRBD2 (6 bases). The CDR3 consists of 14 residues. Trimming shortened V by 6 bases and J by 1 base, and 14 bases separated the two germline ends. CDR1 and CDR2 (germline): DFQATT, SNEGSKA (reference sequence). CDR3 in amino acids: CSAYRDFGTDTQYF. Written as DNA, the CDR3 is TGCAGTGCATACCGGGACTTCGGCACAGATACGCAGTATTTT.

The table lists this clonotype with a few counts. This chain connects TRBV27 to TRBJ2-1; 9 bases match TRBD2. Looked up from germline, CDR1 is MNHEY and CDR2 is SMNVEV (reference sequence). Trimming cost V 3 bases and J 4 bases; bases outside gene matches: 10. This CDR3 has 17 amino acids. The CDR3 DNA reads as TGTGCCAGCAGTTTCATCCTAGGCGGGGGGGAATACAATGAGCAGTTCTTC. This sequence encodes CASSFILGGGEYNEQFF.

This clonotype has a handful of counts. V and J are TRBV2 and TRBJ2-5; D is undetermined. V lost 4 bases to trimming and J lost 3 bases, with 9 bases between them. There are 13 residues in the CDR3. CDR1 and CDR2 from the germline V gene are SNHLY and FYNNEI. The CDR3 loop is CASSAPPKETQYF. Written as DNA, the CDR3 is TGTGCCAGCAGTGCCCCACCTAAAGAGACCCAGTACTTC.

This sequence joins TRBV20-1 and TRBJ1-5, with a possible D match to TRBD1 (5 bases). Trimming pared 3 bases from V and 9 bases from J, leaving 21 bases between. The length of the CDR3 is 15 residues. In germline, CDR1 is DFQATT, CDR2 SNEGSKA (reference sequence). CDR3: CSASPQGRVIGPQHF. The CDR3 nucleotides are TGCAGTGCTAGCCCCCAGGGTCGTGTTATAGGGCCCCAGCATTTT.

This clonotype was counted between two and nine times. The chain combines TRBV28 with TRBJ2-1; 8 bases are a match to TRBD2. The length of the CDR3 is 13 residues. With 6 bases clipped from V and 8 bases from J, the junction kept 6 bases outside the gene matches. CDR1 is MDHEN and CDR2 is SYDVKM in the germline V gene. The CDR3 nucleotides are TGTGCCAGCAGACCACGGGGGGGAGATGAGCAGTTCTTC. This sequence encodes CASRPRGGDEQFF. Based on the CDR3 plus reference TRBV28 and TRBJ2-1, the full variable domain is DVKVTQSSRYLVKRTGEKVFLECVQDMDHENMFWYRQDPGLGLRLIYFSYDVKMKEKGDIPEGYSVSREKKERFSLILESASTNQTSMYLCASRPRGGDEQFFGPGTRLTVL.

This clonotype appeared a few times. This CDR3 reads CSANKDRVNSPLHF. In DNA, the CDR3 is TGCAGTGCTAATAAGGACAGAGTTAATTCACCCCTCCACTTT. The chain recombines TRBV20-1 with TRBJ1-6; perhaps TRBD1 as D (6 bases). Trimming took off 4 bases at V and 6 bases at J, with 13 bases between the two ends. The CDR3 loop spans 14 amino acids. Germline V lookup: CDR1 DFQATT, CDR2 SNEGSKA (reference sequence).

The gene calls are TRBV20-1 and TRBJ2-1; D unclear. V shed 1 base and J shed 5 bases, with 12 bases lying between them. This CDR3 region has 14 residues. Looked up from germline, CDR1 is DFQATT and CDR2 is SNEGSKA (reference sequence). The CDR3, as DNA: TGCAGTGCTAGAGGCCTATCACCGAACAATGAGCAGTTCTTC. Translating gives CSARGLSPNNEQFF.

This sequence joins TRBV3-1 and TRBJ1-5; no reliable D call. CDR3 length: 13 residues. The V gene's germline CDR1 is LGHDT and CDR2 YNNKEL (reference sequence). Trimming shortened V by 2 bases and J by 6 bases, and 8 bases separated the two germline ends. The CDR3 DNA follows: TGTGCCAGCAGCCAACGGTCAGTTCAGCCCCAGCATTTT. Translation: CASSQRSVQPQHF.

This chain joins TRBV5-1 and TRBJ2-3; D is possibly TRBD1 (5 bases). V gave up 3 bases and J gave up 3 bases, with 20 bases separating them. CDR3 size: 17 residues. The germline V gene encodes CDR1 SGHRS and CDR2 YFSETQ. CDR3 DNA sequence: TGCGCCAGCAGCTCTAAGGGGTTGGTCGTTATTACAGATACGCAGTATTTT. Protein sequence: CASSSKGLVVITDTQYF. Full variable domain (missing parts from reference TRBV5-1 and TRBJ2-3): KAGVTQTPRYLIKTRGQQVTLSCSPISGHRSVSWYQQTPGQGLQFLFEYFSETQRNKGNFPGRFSGRQFSNSRSEMNVSTLELGDSALYLCASSSKGLVVITDTQYFGPGTRLTVL.

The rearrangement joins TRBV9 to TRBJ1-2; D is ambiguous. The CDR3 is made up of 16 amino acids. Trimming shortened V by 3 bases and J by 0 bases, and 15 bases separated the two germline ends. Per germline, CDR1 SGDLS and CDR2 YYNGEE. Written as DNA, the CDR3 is TGTGCCAGCAGCGGAGACTCCGGCGGAGCTAACTATGGCTACACCTTC. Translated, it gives CASSGDSGGANYGYTF.